What follows are 30 T cell receptor beta chains derived from one specimen sequenced in a study of tumor-infiltrating lymphocytes in primary liver carcinoma. The study extracted blood RNA from unsorted whole blood and also extracted germline DNA. Starting from 400 to 500 ng of total RNA, TCR beta cDNA was produced with a primer in the constant region. Amplification in three nested multiplex PCR rounds with slightly modified ARM-PCR gave rise to TCR beta libraries. Amplification in the first two PCR rounds was performed using TRBV1-TRBV30 forward primers and a C-beta reverse primer for roughly 9 cycles each. TCRdb passed the multiplex PCR reads through MiXCR, listing each CDR3 protein once. The profile covers 330,000 or so distinct CDR3 sequences, with less than 70% appearing a single time and 5.5% to 8% taken by the ten largest. Input material: peripheral blood. The source of these receptors is a man aged 40-50 years with primary liver carcinoma and hepatitis B virus infection.

A note on this clonotype: Relative to the germline gene, one junction end is altered; a read error may explain this. The chain joins TRBV6-2 or TRBV6-3 to TRBJ2-3; D possibly corresponds to TRBD2 (6 bases). Per germline, CDR1 MNHEY and CDR2 SVGEGT. The CDR3 spans 17 residues. The CDR3 protein is CASSLNPLAGPPDTQCF. In nucleotides, the CDR3 is TGTGCCAGCAGCCTCAATCCACTAGCCGGGCCCCCGGATACGCAGTGTTTT.

The chain couples TRBV11-2 to TRBJ2-5; no firm D call. CDR1 is SGHAT, CDR2 FQNNGV, per germline. V shed 4 bases and J shed 1 base, with 10 bases lying between them. The CDR3 extends over 14 amino acids. For the CDR3, the DNA is TGTGCCAGCAGCTCAAGTGGCCCCCAAGAGACCCAGTACTTC. This translates into CASSSSGPQETQYF.

Comments on this clonotype: A clone one base away is much larger, so this may be a read error. V is TRBV6-5 and J is TRBJ2-5; 8 bases are a match to TRBD1. This CDR3 is 18 amino acids long. Germline values: CDR1 MNHEY, CDR2 SVGAGI. The CDR3 sequence: CASSYRGNPGGWVETHYF. The CDR3 DNA follows: TGTGCCAGCAGCTACCGGGGCAATCCAGGGGGCTGGGTAGAGACCCACTACTTC.

Of note for this clonotype: It is likely a read error, because the conserved phenylalanine at the end of the CDR3 is missing. The J gene is TRBJ2-1, the V gene TRBV6-6, with D possibly being TRBD2 (7 bases). The CDR3 sequence is 14 residues long. The germline V gene has CDR1 MNHNY and CDR2 SVGAGI (reference sequence). The CDR3 sequence: CVRSLIGGPNEQFL. As DNA, the CDR3 is TGTGTCAGGAGCCTGATCGGGGGGCCGAATGAGCAGTTCCTC.

The chain recombines TRBV12-3 or TRBV12-4 with TRBJ1-1; D ambiguous. V lost 8 bases and J lost 4, with 17 bases in between. This CDR3 contains 14 residues. The DNA for the CDR3 is TGTGCCAGCTTCAGCGGAGAGGGTGGCACTGAAGCTTTCTTT. This codes for CASFSGEGGTEAFF.

This clonotype was seen at least ten times. The J gene is TRBJ2-1, the V gene TRBV10-3; 8 nucleotides agree with TRBD2. This CDR3 is 13 amino acids long. Germline CDR1 ENHRY, CDR2 SYGVKD. Unmatched junction bases numbered 7, after V lost 6 bases and J lost 9 bases. Here the CDR3 reads CAIRMTSEGEQFF. DNA of the CDR3: TGTGCCATCAGGATGACTAGCGAGGGTGAGCAGTTCTTC.

The V gene is TRBV11-2, the J gene TRBJ2-5; tentatively, D is TRBD1 or TRBD2 (5 bases each). V was cut by 3 bases and J by 5 bases, with 22 bases left in between. Germline CDR1 and CDR2: SGHAT and FQNNGV. The CDR3 length is 17 residues. The CDR3, as DNA: TGTGCCAGCAGCTTCGAGTACGGGCAGGGAGTTGGGGAGACCCAGTACTTC. The encoded protein is CASSFEYGQGVGETQYF.

To note about this clonotype: The CDR3 end shows no conserved phenylalanine or tryptophan, and so a read error is likely. V is TRBV11-3 and J is TRBJ2-3; tentatively, D is TRBD1 (5 bases). The CDR3 runs to 13 residues. The germline V gene has CDR1 SGHNT and CDR2 YENEEA. Between the trimmed V and J ends, which lost 9 bases and 6 bases, there was a span of 16 bases. The CDR3 sequence: CASSIGQVDTQYY. For the CDR3, the DNA is TGTGCCAGTAGCATCGGACAAGTGGATACGCAGTATTAT.

For this clonotype: A much larger clonotype is one base distant, so this may be a read error. The V call is TRBV29-1, the J call TRBJ2-2; TRBD2 aligns across 11 bases. Germline CDR1 SQVTM, CDR2 ANQGSEA. CDR3 length equals 15 residues. As DNA, the CDR3 is TGCAGCGCGTCTCGGCTAGCGGGAGGAAGCGGGGAGCTGTTATTT. It specifies CSASRLAGGSGELLF.

This clonotype was counted many times. V is TRBV10-2 and J is TRBJ2-5; D remains ambiguous. The germline V and J ends were trimmed by 5 bases and 1 base, with 8 bases remaining between them. Germline CDR1 WSHSY, CDR2 SAAADI. The CDR3 has 13 residues. CDR3 DNA sequence: TGCGCCAGCAGTCGACGGCCCCAAGAGACCCAGTACTTC. The encoded protein is CASSRRPQETQYF.

The chain carries TRBV24-1 and TRBJ2-5, with D unresolved. The CDR3 runs 15 residues. The germline V and J ends were trimmed by 9 bases and 5 bases, with 21 bases remaining between them. The germline CDR1 and CDR2 sequences are KGHDR and SFDVKD. CDR3 bases: TGTGCCACCGGTAACCGTCAGCTAGTTCGGGAGACCCAGTACTTC. The encoded protein is CATGNRQLVRETQYF.

About this clonotype: Relative to the germline gene, one junction end is altered; a read error may explain this. The rearrangement joins TRBV11-1 to TRBJ2-7; the D is unclear. The CDR3 sequence is 15 residues long. Germline V CDR1 and CDR2: SGHAT, FQDESV (reference sequence). CDR3 DNA: TGTGCCAGCAGTCCTAGGACCGATACCCTCAACGAGCAATACTTC. This sequence encodes CASSPRTDTLNEQYF.

This chain connects TRBV11-1 to TRBJ2-7; the D is unclear. The CDR3 runs 13 residues. Between the trimmed V and J ends, which lost 2 bases and 2 bases, there was a span of 7 bases. The germline gives CDR1 SGHAT, CDR2 FQDESV (reference sequence). CDR3 nucleotide sequence: TGTGCCAGCAGCTTAAGAACGCCCTACGAGCAGTACTTC. Amino acid sequence: CASSLRTPYEQYF.

Concerning this clonotype: One end of the junction fails to match germline, which may point to a read error. The chain links TRBV11-2 to TRBJ2-3; no reliable D call. Germline CDR1 is SGHAT and CDR2 is FQNNGV. The CDR3 is 16 residues long. The CDR3: CASSLSRISNSDMQYF. Written as DNA, the CDR3 is TGTGCCAGCAGCTTAAGTAGGATTAGCAACTCAGATATGCAGTATTTT.

This clonotype showed up just a few times. J is TRBJ2-7 and V is TRBV12-3 or TRBV12-4; TRBD2 matches 9 bases. V dropped 2 bases and J dropped 5; count of bases not matched to a gene: 7. The CDR3 consists of 15 residues. The CDR3, as DNA: TGTGCCAGCAGTTTACTAGCGGGACCGGGTAACGAGCAGTACTTC. The encoded protein is CASSLLAGPGNEQYF.

The chain carries TRBV19 and TRBJ2-1; 8 bases align to TRBD2. The CDR3 sequence is 17 residues long. V was clipped by 3 bases and J by 4 bases; unmatched bases: 11. CDR1 is LNHDA and CDR2 is SQIVND in the germline V gene (reference sequence). In nucleotides, the CDR3 is TGTGCCAGTAGTATTAAGTCTATGGGACTAGGTTACAATGAGCAGTTCTTC. Its translation: CASSIKSMGLGYNEQFF.

This clonotype was seen more than once but under ten times. Since a much larger clone is just one base distant, this may be a read error. The chain couples TRBV6-2 or TRBV6-3 to TRBJ2-3, with 10 bases matching TRBD2. The V and J ends lost 6 bases and 1 base, in that order; junction bases with no gene match: 7. Per germline, CDR1 MNHEY and CDR2 SVGEGT. The CDR3 loop spans 16 amino acids. This CDR3 is CASRASGRWGTDTQYF. The CDR3, as DNA: TGTGCCAGCAGGGCTAGCGGGAGATGGGGCACAGATACGCAGTATTTT.

This clonotype was counted many times. This rearrangement joins TRBV6-5 to TRBJ2-1; D ambiguous. CDR1 and CDR2 (germline): MNHEY, SVGAGI. Trimming took 5 bases from V and 4 from J, leaving 9 bases between them. CDR3 length: 13 amino acids. CDR3 bases: TGTGCCAGCAGTCCTGGACGATACAATGAGCAGTTCTTC. Translated, it gives CASSPGRYNEQFF.

This clonotype was observed a single time. Without the conserved terminal phenylalanine or tryptophan, this CDR3 likely stems from a read error. The genes are TRBV11-2 and TRBJ2-7; D uncertain. Looked up from germline, CDR1 is SGHAT and CDR2 is FQNNGV. The CDR3 is 13 residues long. V was clipped by 3 bases and J by 5 bases, with 11 bases between them. The CDR3: CASSFVNTHEQYI. The CDR3 DNA reads as TGTGCCAGCAGCTTCGTAAACACCCACGAGCAGTACATC.

Of note for this clonotype: A much larger clonotype is one base distant, so this may be a read error. This chain links TRBV6-5 with TRBJ2-7; D is ambiguous. There are 13 residues in the CDR3. Looked up from germline, CDR1 is MNHEY and CDR2 is SVGAGI. The CDR3 DNA sequence: TGTGCCAGCGTATCCAGGTCTGGCTACGAGCAGTGCTTC. Protein product: CASVSRSGYEQCF.

With respect to this clonotype: The junction departs from germline at one end; a sequencing error may be responsible. V usage is TRBV4-1 and J usage is TRBJ2-4; D is ambiguous. This CDR3 contains 16 residues. Germline V lookup: CDR1 MGHRA, CDR2 YSYEKL. As DNA, the CDR3 is TGCGCCTCCATGGAGTTAGATTCTTCAGCCAAAGACATTCAGTACTTC. It codes for CASMELDSSAKDIQYF.

Turning to this clonotype: The germline gene is not matched at one end of the junction; a read error may be the cause. The rearrangement joins TRBV9 to TRBJ2-5; D is possibly TRBD2 (6 bases). This CDR3 contains 15 residues. Germline V gene sequence: CDR1 SGDLS, CDR2 YYNGEE. The DNA of the CDR3 is TGTGTCAGCAGCGTAGATCCGGGAGTCCAAGAGACCCAGTACTTC. Translation: CVSSVDPGVQETQYF.

In this sample, this clonotype turned up many times. The V and J genes are TRBV10-1 and TRBJ1-4; D call uncertain. V lost 3 bases to trimming and J lost 5 bases, with 7 bases between them. Looked up from germline, CDR1 is WNHNN and CDR2 is SYGVQD (reference sequence). The CDR3 consists of 13 residues. Here the CDR3 reads CASSDSQNEKLFF. In DNA form, the CDR3 reads TGCGCCAGCAGTGACAGCCAAAATGAAAAACTGTTTTTT.

This clonotype has only a few counts. V and J are TRBV6-1 and TRBJ2-7; TRBD2 agrees at 7 bases. Germline V CDR1 and CDR2: MNHNS, SASEGT. The J segment lost 3 bases and the V segment lost 11 bases, leaving 13 bases of the junction unmatched. CDR3 length: 14 amino acids. DNA of the CDR3: TGTGCCGCTTGGGGCAGCGGGATAAACTACGAGCAGTACTTC. It encodes CAAWGSGINYEQYF.

About this clonotype itself: Since a much larger clone is just one base distant, this may be a read error. V and J are TRBV6-5 and TRBJ2-3; no definite D call. CDR3 size: 14 residues. Trimming left V 5 bases short and J 2 bases short, with 11 bases between. The germline V gene encodes CDR1 MNHEY and CDR2 SVGAGI. The CDR3 spells CASSIRQYTDTQYF. Written as DNA, the CDR3 is TGTGCCAGCAGTATAAGGCAGTACACAGATACGCAGTATTTT.

J is TRBJ2-5 and V is TRBV5-4, with 8 bases identical to TRBD2. V shed 4 bases, J shed 1 base, and the junction held 12 bases outside the gene matches. The V gene's germline CDR1 is SGHNT and CDR2 YYREEE (reference sequence). The CDR3 spans 17 residues. As DNA, the CDR3 is TGTGCCAGCAGCAGCCCGAGCGGGAGCCCCATCCAAGAGACCCAGTACTTC. It specifies CASSSPSGSPIQETQYF.

Comments on this clonotype: This may come from a read error, since a much larger clone is one base off. The chain uses TRBV6-2 or TRBV6-3 and TRBJ1-1; weak D call: TRBD1 (6 bases). The CDR3 has 13 amino acids. The germline gives CDR1 MNHEY, CDR2 SVGEGT. CDR3 nucleotide sequence: TGTGCCAGCAGTTACTCGCAGGGGACTGAAGATTTCTTT. Translating gives CASSYSQGTEDFF.

Note on this clonotype: The junction shows a germline mismatch at one end, possibly a read error. The rearrangement uses TRBV7-9 and TRBJ1-4, with TRBD1 matching over 9 bases. Germline values: CDR1 SEHNR, CDR2 FQNEAQ (reference sequence). This CDR3 is 14 amino acids long. The DNA of the CDR3 is TGTGCCAACAGCCGGGGACAGGGTAATGAAAAACTGTTTTTT. This sequence encodes CANSRGQGNEKLFF.

V is TRBV11-3 and J is TRBJ2-1, with 14 positions matching TRBD2. CDR1 and CDR2 from the germline V gene are SGHNT and YENEEA. After removal of 6 bases from V and 8 bases from J, the junction contained 12 bases not matched to a gene. The CDR3 loop spans 17 amino acids. The CDR3 sequence: CASSLYGTSGRRHEQFF. The CDR3 region has the DNA TGTGCCAGCAGTTTATATGGGACTAGCGGGAGAAGGCATGAGCAGTTCTTC.

As regards this clonotype: The junction and the germline gene differ at one end; a read error may be behind it. The chain is built from TRBV11-2 and TRBJ2-7; the D gene is possibly TRBD1 (5 bases). The germline gives CDR1 SGHAT, CDR2 FQNNGV. The CDR3 has 13 residues. DNA of the CDR3: TGTGTCAGCAGTTTAGTTGGGGCCTACAAGCAGTACTTC. Its protein product is CVSSLVGAYKQYF.